Detailed here is one TCR beta chain. The antigen is not known. The CDR3 loop spans 12 amino acids. CDR1 and CDR2 from the germline V gene are SGHRS and YFSETQ. Between the trimmed V and J ends, which lost 0 bases and 12 bases, there was a span of 10 bases. This sample stems from a study of shared clonotypes between healthy human individuals. Looking at the study overall: Donor ages ranged 18 to 49 years: a couple of women, a few men.

Subsets obtained from CD4+ cells comprised CD45RA+ naive and CD45RA-negative memory cells. Findings and caveats of the study: In general, naive subsets displayed greater estimated richness than memory subsets did. Clonotypes shared by all four sorted-subset donors had higher generation probabilities than non-shared clonotypes.

The method was immunoSEQ multiplex PCR; TCRdb's version includes in-frame clones alone and lacks a portion of them. The data show around 940,000 clones, approximately 80% seen once. The receptor comes from a young man in good health. This rearrangement joins TRBV5-1 to TRBJ2-4; D gene ambiguous. Specimen: memory CD4+ T cells sorted from blood. Regarding subset: CD45RA-negative fraction. CDR3 residues: CASSLEGPNQYF. CDR3 in DNA: TGCGCCAGCAGCTTGGAAGGGCCCAATCAGTACTTC.